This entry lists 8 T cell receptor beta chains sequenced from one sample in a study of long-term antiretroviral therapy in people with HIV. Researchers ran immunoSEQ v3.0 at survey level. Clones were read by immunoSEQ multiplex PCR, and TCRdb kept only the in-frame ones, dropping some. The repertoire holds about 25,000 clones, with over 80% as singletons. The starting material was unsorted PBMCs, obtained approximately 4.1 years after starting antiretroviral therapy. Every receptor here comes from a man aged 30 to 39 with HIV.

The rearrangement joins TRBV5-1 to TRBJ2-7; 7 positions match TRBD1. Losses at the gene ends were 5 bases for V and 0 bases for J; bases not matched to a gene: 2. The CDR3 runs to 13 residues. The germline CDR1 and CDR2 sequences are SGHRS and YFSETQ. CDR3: CASRRDSSYEQYF. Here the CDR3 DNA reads TGCGCCAGCAGGAGGGACAGCTCCTACGAGCAGTACTTC.

As DNA, the CDR3 is TGTGCCAGCACCGGGACGGAGGGCTACGAGCAGTACTTC. It is translated as CASTGTEGYEQYF. The V call is TRBV2, the J call TRBJ2-7; maybe TRBD2 (6 bases). This CDR3 spans 13 amino acids. Trimming took off 7 bases at V and 3 bases at J, with 13 bases between the two ends. Germline V gene data show CDR1 as SNHLY and CDR2 as FYNNEI.

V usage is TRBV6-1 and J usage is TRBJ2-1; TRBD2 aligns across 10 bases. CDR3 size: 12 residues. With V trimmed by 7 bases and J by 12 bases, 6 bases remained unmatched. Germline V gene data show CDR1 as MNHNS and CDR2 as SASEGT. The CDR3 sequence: CASTAGGPLQFF. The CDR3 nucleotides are TGTGCCAGCACAGCGGGGGGGCCTCTGCAGTTCTTC.

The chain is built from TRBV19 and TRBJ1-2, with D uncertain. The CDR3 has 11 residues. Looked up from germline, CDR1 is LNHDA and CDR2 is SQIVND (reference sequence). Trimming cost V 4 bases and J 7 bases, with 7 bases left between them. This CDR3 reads CASSRESGYTF. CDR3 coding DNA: TGTGCCAGTAGTAGGGAGTCTGGCTACACCTTC. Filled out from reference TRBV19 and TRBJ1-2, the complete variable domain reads DGGITQSPKYLFRKEGQNVTLSCEQNLNHDAMYWYRQDPGQGLRLIYYSQIVNDFQKGDIAEGYSVSREKKESFPLTVTSAQKNPTAFYLCASSRESGYTFGSGTRLTVV.

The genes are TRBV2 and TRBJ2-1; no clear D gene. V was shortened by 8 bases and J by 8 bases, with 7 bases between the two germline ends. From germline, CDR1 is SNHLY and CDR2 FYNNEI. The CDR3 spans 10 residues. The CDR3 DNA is TGTGCCAGCTCAATAGATGAGCAGTTCTTC. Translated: CASSIDEQFF.

This chain's CDR3 is CASSERDVPWELFF. In nucleotides, the CDR3 is TGTGCCAGCAGTGAAAGGGACGTGCCGTGGGAGCTGTTTTTT. The rearrangement links TRBV25-1 to TRBJ2-2; D tentatively reads TRBD1 or TRBD2 (5 bases each). The V gene's germline CDR1 is MGHDK and CDR2 SYGVNS. V dropped 2 bases and J dropped 9 bases, with 13 bases sitting between them. The CDR3 length is 14 residues.

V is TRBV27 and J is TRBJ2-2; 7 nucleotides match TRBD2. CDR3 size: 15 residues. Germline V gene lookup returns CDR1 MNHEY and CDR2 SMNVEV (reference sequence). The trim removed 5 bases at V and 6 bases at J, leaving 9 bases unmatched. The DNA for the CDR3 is TGTGCCAGCAGTCTTCTAGCGGCGAATGCCGGGGAGCTGTTTTTT. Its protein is CASSLLAANAGELFF.

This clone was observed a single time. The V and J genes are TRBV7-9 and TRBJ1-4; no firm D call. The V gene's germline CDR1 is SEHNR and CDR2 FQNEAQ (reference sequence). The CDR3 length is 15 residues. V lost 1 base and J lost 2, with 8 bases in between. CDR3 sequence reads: CASSLDLETNEKLFF. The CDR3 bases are TGTGCCAGCAGCTTAGATCTGGAGACTAATGAAAAACTGTTTTTT.